This entry lists 21 T cell receptor beta chains sequenced from one sample in a study of cytomegalovirus exposure and HLA in healthy donors. 13 Jbeta primers and 60 Vbeta primers were used for the PCR. TCRdb keeps only in-frame clones here, not all; method: immunoSEQ multiplex PCR. Here the sample table reports some 150,000 clones. Sequenced material: PBMCs. These receptors originate from a woman aged 18-29 years in good health and CMV-seronegative.

This chain links TRBV7-2 with TRBJ2-2; the D gene is possibly TRBD1 (5 bases). V lost 2 bases and J 3 bases, leaving 13 bases between the germline ends. The CDR3 runs to 16 residues. The germline CDR1 and CDR2 sequences are SGHTA and FQGNSA. CDR3 sequence (DNA): TGTGCCAGCAGCTTACAGGCAGGGATGTACACCGGGGAGCTGTTTTTT. Its protein is CASSLQAGMYTGELFF.

Comment on this clone: This same CDR3 is encoded by further DNA sequences in the sample. The chain joins TRBV11-3 to TRBJ1-1, with D maybe TRBD1 (5 bases). V shed 1 base and J shed 1 base, with 7 bases lying between them. Germline CDR1 and CDR2: SGHNT and YENEEA. The CDR3 length is 14 residues. CDR3 in amino acids: CASSLAGGNTEAFF. In DNA, the CDR3 is TGTGCCAGCAGCTTAGCGGGGGGGAACACTGAAGCTTTCTTT.

The chain employs TRBV13 and TRBJ2-1, with D perhaps matching TRBD1 (5 bases). The CDR3 is made up of 19 amino acids. V lost 0 bases, J lost 8 bases, and 26 bases lay in between. Germline lookup yields CDR1 PRHDT and CDR2 FYEKMQ (reference sequence). DNA for the CDR3: TGTGCCAGCAGCTTAGGGACCCCTTTTGGTAGCCCAATGACAGATGAGCAGTTCTTC. Protein: CASSLGTPFGSPMTDEQFF.

The CDR3 DNA reads TGTGCCAGCAGCTTATCCGATAGCGGGACCCAGTACTTC. It codes for CASSLSDSGTQYF. V gene TRBV7-3 combines with J gene TRBJ2-5; tentative D call: TRBD2 (6 bases). Trimming took off 2 bases at V and 7 bases at J, with 11 bases between the two ends. The length of the CDR3 is 13 residues. Germline CDR1 and CDR2: SGHTA and FQGTGA.

The chain uses TRBV6-1 and TRBJ2-5; TRBD1 might be the D (6 bases). The CDR3 is made up of 12 amino acids. Germline V gene lookup returns CDR1 MNHNS and CDR2 SASEGT. The V and J ends lost 3 bases and 4 bases respectively, with 6 bases between them. CDR3: CASSEGAETQYF. CDR3 DNA: TGTGCCAGCAGTGAGGGGGCAGAGACCCAGTACTTC.

The J gene is TRBJ1-1, the V gene TRBV19; D might be TRBD1 (5 bases). The length of the CDR3 is 13 residues. The germline V and J ends were trimmed by 0 bases and 10 bases, with 12 bases remaining between them. Germline assignment: CDR1 LNHDA and CDR2 SQIVND (reference sequence). Here the CDR3 reads CASSIDRAGGAFF. In DNA form, the CDR3 reads TGTGCCAGTAGTATAGATAGGGCCGGGGGAGCTTTCTTT.

The rearrangement links TRBV5-4 to TRBJ1-6, with a tentative D call TRBD1 (6 bases). The germline CDR1 and CDR2 sequences are SGHNT and YYREEE (reference sequence). V shed 1 base and J shed 7 bases, with 12 bases lying between them. The CDR3 is 15 amino acids. This CDR3 reads CASSLFGGRNSPLHF. The CDR3 nucleotides are TGTGCCAGCAGCTTGTTCGGGGGGCGAAATTCACCCCTCCACTTT.

J is TRBJ2-2 and V is TRBV7-3; no reliable D call. Germline loops: CDR1 SGHTA, CDR2 FQGTGA. The CDR3 contains 13 residues. V lost 5 bases and J lost 1, with 5 bases in between. CDR3 sequence: CASSPLNTGELFF. The CDR3 coding sequence is TGTGCCAGCAGCCCGTTGAACACCGGGGAGCTGTTTTTT.

The chain couples TRBV6-1 to TRBJ2-3; D remains unclear. V lost 5 bases and J 4 bases, leaving 10 bases between the germline ends. Germline loops: CDR1 MNHNS, CDR2 SASEGT. The CDR3 has 13 amino acids. CDR3 amino acids: CASSNSQSDTQYF. Written as DNA, the CDR3 is TGTGCCAGCAGTAATTCACAGTCAGATACGCAGTATTTT.

The chain recombines TRBV5-4 with TRBJ2-3, with TRBD2 matching over 8 bases. V shed 0 bases, J shed 5 bases, and the junction held 2 bases outside the gene matches. The germline V gene encodes CDR1 SGHNT and CDR2 YYREEE (reference sequence). This CDR3 region has 14 residues. The CDR3 here is CASSLGSGGDTQYF. DNA of the CDR3: TGTGCCAGCAGCTTGGGGAGCGGGGGAGATACGCAGTATTTT.

The chain joins TRBV14 to TRBJ1-2; TRBD1 might be the D (5 bases). The germline V gene encodes CDR1 SGHDN and CDR2 FVKESK. This CDR3 region has 15 residues. Between the trimmed V and J ends, which lost 4 bases and 4 bases, there was a span of 16 bases. CDR3 nucleotides: TGTGCCAGCAGCCCGCGGACATCGCACCTCTATGGCTACACCTTC. Translated: CASSPRTSHLYGYTF.

The chain couples TRBV7-2 to TRBJ2-1, with TRBD1 as a possible D gene (6 bases). The V gene's germline CDR1 is SGHTA and CDR2 FQGNSA. The CDR3 has 17 residues. V lost 1 base and J 1 base, leaving 14 bases between the germline ends. The CDR3 DNA reads as TGTGCCAGCAGCTTAGGGGGATTTAGGGGGTCCTACAATGAGCAGTTCTTC. This sequence encodes CASSLGGFRGSYNEQFF.

The V call is TRBV4-2, the J call TRBJ2-1, with 9 positions matching TRBD2. CDR1 and CDR2 (germline): LGHNA, YNFKEQ. This CDR3 region has 15 residues. After removal of 2 bases from V and 7 bases from J, the junction contained 6 bases not matched to a gene. This chain's CDR3 is CASSQYSGRGNEQFF. CDR3 DNA: TGTGCCAGCAGCCAATATAGCGGGAGAGGTAATGAGCAGTTCTTC.

The chain carries TRBV7-9 and TRBJ1-1, with D unclear. The CDR3 is 16 residues long. V lost 3 bases to trimming and J lost 3 bases, with 17 bases between them. The V gene's germline CDR1 is SEHNR and CDR2 FQNEAQ (reference sequence). The CDR3: CASSFYRATRDTEAFF. The CDR3 coding sequence is TGTGCCAGCAGCTTTTACAGAGCCACCCGTGACACTGAAGCTTTCTTT.

The genes are TRBV4-1 and TRBJ2-1; D not certain. The germline V gene encodes CDR1 MGHRA and CDR2 YSYEKL. Trimming took off 0 bases at V and 5 bases at J, with 11 bases between the two ends. CDR3 size: 15 residues. The DNA of the CDR3 is TGCGCCAGCAGCCAAGACAACAGAGAACACAATGAGCAGTTCTTC. Amino acids: CASSQDNREHNEQFF.

The gene calls are TRBV15 and TRBJ2-2; 7 bases are shared with TRBD1. The CDR3 has 15 amino acids. Unmatched junction bases numbered 10, after V lost 5 bases and J lost 7 bases. Looked up from germline, CDR1 is LNHNV and CDR2 is YYDKDF (reference sequence). The CDR3 DNA is TGTGCCACCAGCGGTTGGACGACAGGGTTCGGGGAGCTGTTTTTT. Residues: CATSGWTTGFGELFF.

V and J are TRBV11-3 and TRBJ2-1; 13 bases are shared with TRBD2. CDR1 is SGHNT, CDR2 YENEEA, per germline. The CDR3 consists of 15 residues. V lost 5 bases to trimming and J lost 9 bases; unmatched junction nucleotides: 7. The CDR3 loop is CASSLGLAGFGEQFF. As DNA, the CDR3 is TGTGCCAGCAGCCTGGGACTAGCGGGGTTCGGTGAGCAGTTCTTC. Combining the CDR3 with reference TRBV11-3 and TRBJ2-1 gives the whole variable domain EAGVVQSPRYKIIEKKQPVAFWCNPISGHNTLYWYLQNLGQGPELLIRYENEEAVDDSQLPKDRFSAERLKGVDSTLKIQPAELGDSAVYLCASSLGLAGFGEQFFGPGTRLTVL.

The CDR3 DNA is TGTGCCAGCAGCTTTCTAGAGAACACTGAAGCTTTCTTT. Its protein product is CASSFLENTEAFF. The chain joins TRBV7-6 to TRBJ1-1, with D uncertain. The CDR3 loop spans 13 amino acids. CDR1 SGHVS and CDR2 FNYEAQ come from the germline V gene. V dropped 3 bases and J dropped 1 base, with 6 bases sitting between them.

The rearrangement uses TRBV5-1 and TRBJ1-3; 10 positions match TRBD1. The CDR3 loop spans 17 amino acids. Germline CDR1 is SGHRS and CDR2 is YFSETQ. Trimming at V came to 0 bases and at J to 3 bases, leaving 6 bases not matched to a gene. CDR3 protein: CASSLALTGGIGNTIYF. CDR3 DNA sequence: TGCGCCAGCAGCTTGGCCCTGACAGGGGGCATTGGAAACACCATATATTTT.

The chain links TRBV16 to TRBJ1-2; TRBD1 aligns across 8 bases. CDR1 is KGHSY and CDR2 is FQNENV in the germline V gene. The CDR3 has 16 amino acids. V trimming: 4 bases; J trimming: 8 bases; junction bases outside the gene matches: 15. This CDR3 is CASSPPSGQGTGGYTF. DNA for the CDR3: TGTGCCAGCAGCCCCCCCAGCGGACAGGGTACCGGAGGCTACACCTTC.

The gene calls are TRBV9 and TRBJ2-4; 8 nucleotides align to TRBD1. The junction had 10 bases not matched to a gene; V was cut back by 3 bases and J by 2 bases. Per the germline V gene, CDR1 is SGDLS and CDR2 is YYNGEE. CDR3 length: 17 amino acids. As DNA, the CDR3 is TGTGCCAGCAGCGCCCTCGACAGGGGAACGACCAAAAACATTCAGTACTTC. This encodes CASSALDRGTTKNIQYF.